Following are 16 T cell receptor beta chains from one sample sequenced in a study of post-analysis software for immune sequencing data. Study-wide points: Controls had lower frequencies than patients of a handful of TRBV segments, which included TRBV5-6, TRBV5-1 and TRBV20-1.

Prepared TCR beta cDNA libraries contained unique molecular identifiers. TCRdb passed the PCR reads through MiXCR, listing each CDR3 protein once. The repertoire holds about 460,000 distinct CDR3 sequences, with around 40% as singletons. For these receptors, no antigen is known. The sample was blood. The receptor source for this set is a girl between 5 and 17 years old with multiple sclerosis.

This clonotype was recorded a few times. The CDR3 nucleotides read TGTGCCAGCAGCTTAGCTATTAACTATGGCTACACCTTC. This codes for CASSLAINYGYTF. The chain couples TRBV7-9 to TRBJ1-2; D ambiguous. The CDR3 runs 13 residues. Trimming stripped 0 bases from V and 1 base from J, with 3 bases between. Germline CDR1 and CDR2: SEHNR and FQNEAQ (reference sequence).

The V gene is TRBV28, the J gene TRBJ2-3; 15 bases line up with TRBD2. The junction had 3 bases not matched to a gene; V was cut back by 2 bases and J by 0 bases. The CDR3 loop spans 18 amino acids. CDR1 and CDR2 (germline): MDHEN, SYDVKM. The CDR3 DNA is TGTGCCAGCAGTTTACGGACTAGCGGGAGGGGCAGCACAGATACGCAGTATTTT. Its protein is CASSLRTSGRGSTDTQYF.

The V call is TRBV27, the J call TRBJ1-2; 7 bases are shared with TRBD1. Germline CDR1 reads MNHEY; CDR2 reads SMNVEV (reference sequence). The CDR3 has 14 residues. Trimming removed 5 bases from V and 9 bases from J; junction bases left unmatched: 12. The CDR3 reads CASSPRQGPYSYTF. CDR3 nucleotides: TGTGCCAGCAGTCCCCGACAGGGCCCTTACAGCTACACCTTC.

This clonotype showed up just a few times. The J gene is TRBJ2-3, the V gene TRBV25-1; 10 nucleotides match TRBD2. J was trimmed by 6 bases and V by 2 bases; bases with no gene match: 11. Germline loops: CDR1 MGHDK, CDR2 SYGVNS. The CDR3 has 17 residues. This CDR3 is CASSEEGLAPARDTQYF. The DNA of the CDR3 is TGTGCCAGCAGTGAAGAGGGACTAGCGCCGGCCCGGGATACGCAGTATTTT.

Turning to this clonotype: The conserved phenylalanine or tryptophan is not found at the CDR3 terminus, so this likely reflects a read error. This chain connects TRBV12-3 or TRBV12-4 to TRBJ2-6; TRBD2 might be the D (5 bases). This CDR3 has 15 amino acids. V was shortened by 5 bases and J by 2 bases, with 10 bases between the two germline ends. CDR3 sequence: CASSLRGAGANVLTL. Written as DNA, the CDR3 is TGTGCCAGCAGTCTTCGGGGAGCTGGGGCCAACGTCCTGACTTTA.

This sequence joins TRBV11-2 and TRBJ1-2; D uncertain. V was pared by 3 bases and J by 4 bases, with 9 bases between. Germline CDR1 is SGHAT and CDR2 is FQNNGV. This CDR3 is 13 amino acids long. This CDR3 reads CASSFRQLYGYTF. The CDR3 DNA reads TGTGCCAGCAGCTTCAGGCAGCTCTATGGCTACACCTTC.

J is TRBJ2-6 and V is TRBV20-1; D is possibly TRBD2 (5 bases). This CDR3 comprises 13 residues. CDR1 DFQATT and CDR2 SNEGSKA come from the germline V gene (reference sequence). This chain's CDR3 is CSSLEAGANVLTF. CDR3 nucleotides: TGCAGCTCGCTGGAGGCCGGGGCCAACGTCCTGACTTTC.

The chain combines TRBV20-1 with TRBJ2-3; 9 bases match TRBD2. Germline CDR1 reads DFQATT; CDR2 reads SNEGSKA (reference sequence). The V segment lost 6 bases and the J segment 4 bases; nucleotides outside the gene matches: 8. The CDR3 extends over 14 amino acids. The CDR3 DNA is TGCAGTGCCTCGGAGAGCGGGAGGTCAGATACGCAGTATTTT. Translated: CSASESGRSDTQYF.

The chain has TRBV12-3 or TRBV12-4 and TRBJ1-1; the D is unclear. The CDR3 consists of 15 residues. V lost 1 base and J 0 bases, leaving 9 bases between the germline ends. CDR3 nucleotides: TGTGCCAGCAGTTTAGGGAGGAGACTGAACACTGAAGCTTTCTTT. Protein: CASSLGRRLNTEAFF.

This clonotype has just a few counts. V gene TRBV29-1 combines with J gene TRBJ2-7; D ambiguous. Germline CDR1 reads SQVTM; CDR2 reads ANQGSEA. CDR3 length: 11 residues. V was cut by 7 bases and J by 1 base, with 8 bases left in between. For the CDR3, the DNA is TGCAGCGGGACCGTATCCTACGAGCAGTACTTC. It codes for CSGTVSYEQYF.

This rearrangement joins TRBV12-3 or TRBV12-4 to TRBJ1-2; 9 bases match TRBD1. The CDR3 is 15 amino acids. Losses at the gene ends were 7 bases for V and 7 bases for J; bases not matched to a gene: 13. Written as DNA, the CDR3 is TGTGCCAGCACCGTAAGGGGACAGGGATGGTTTGGCTACACCTTC. It encodes CASTVRGQGWFGYTF.

For this clonotype: A much larger clone lies a single base off, so this may be a read error. This chain connects TRBV6-5 to TRBJ2-7; 9 positions agree with TRBD2. This CDR3 spans 17 amino acids. Germline CDR1 and CDR2: MNHEY and SVGAGI. This CDR3 reads CASSYAGLANTAYVQYF. The CDR3 region has the DNA TGTGCCAGCAGTTACGCCGGACTAGCGAATACGGCCTACGTGCAGTACTTC.

The table lists this clonotype with a few counts. The V and J genes are TRBV12-3 or TRBV12-4 and TRBJ2-7, with D possibly TRBD2 on 6 matching bases. The CDR3 is 15 residues long. Trimming cost V 6 bases and J 1 base, with 16 bases left between them. Here the CDR3 reads CASSLVADTSYEQYF. DNA of the CDR3: TGTGCCAGCAGCTTGGTAGCGGATACTTCCTACGAGCAGTACTTC.

The chain combines TRBV6-5 with TRBJ1-2, with D possibly being TRBD1 (5 bases). The CDR3 is 12 residues long. Germline V gene data show CDR1 as MNHEY and CDR2 as SVGAGI. V gave up 11 bases and J gave up 6 bases, with 16 bases separating them. The CDR3 loop is CAGTRGVHGYTF. DNA of the CDR3: TGTGCCGGCACTAGGGGAGTCCATGGCTACACCTTC.

This chain joins TRBV29-1 and TRBJ1-2, with TRBD1 matching over 8 bases. The V gene end was trimmed by 7 bases and the J gene end by 2 bases; junction bases not matched to a gene: 9. The length of the CDR3 is 14 residues. Germline lookup yields CDR1 SQVTM and CDR2 ANQGSEA. The CDR3 DNA reads as TGCAGCGGGGTGGACAGGGCAAGCAACTATGGCTACACCTTC. Its translation is CSGVDRASNYGYTF.

This clonotype was counted between two and nine times. V and J are TRBV4-1 and TRBJ2-3; D remains ambiguous. From germline, CDR1 is MGHRA and CDR2 YSYEKL. Trimming took off 3 bases at V and 2 bases at J, with 12 bases between the two ends. This CDR3 is 15 amino acids long. CDR3 DNA sequence: TGCGCCAGCAGCCATCTCCCTACCTACACAGATACGCAGTATTTT. It translates to CASSHLPTYTDTQYF.